This TCR beta chain was found in a study of blood T cells in healthy people across ages. This clonotype was picked up many times. The target antigen is unknown. The CDR3 contains 14 residues. Germline values: CDR1 SQVTM, CDR2 ANQGSEA. V trimming: 2 bases; J trimming: 0 bases; junction bases outside the gene matches: 1. General study findings and limits: Observed TCR beta diversity showed a strong correlation with the percentage of naive T cells as measured by flow cytometry.

For the second PCR, which ran for roughly 6 to 12 cycles, a sample-barcoded 5' primer and a J-beta primer mix were used. TCRdb fed the 5' RACE reads into MiXCR, producing one record per CDR3 protein. The data show around 1,000,000 distinct CDR3 sequences, 35% to 45% seen once. Material: blood. The sequence was obtained from a man aged 18-30 years in good health. The V call is TRBV29-1, the J call TRBJ1-1; 9 nucleotides line up with TRBD1. The CDR3 reads CSVERQGVNTEAFF. In nucleotides, the CDR3 is TGCAGCGTTGAAAGACAGGGGGTGAACACTGAAGCTTTCTTT.